These 8 T cell receptor beta chains share one sample of origin, sequenced in a study of control samples from healthy donors and cancer patients. Clones were sequenced by immunoSEQ multiplex PCR, and TCRdb holds only the in-frame ones, with some missing. This sample yields hundreds of thousands of clones, of which more than 65% are seen a single time; about an eighth belongs to the top ten. The sequenced material came from PBMCs. The receptors here all came from a woman aged 60 to 75 with lung cancer.

The chain couples TRBV5-1 to TRBJ1-1, with a possible D match to TRBD1 (6 bases). CDR3 length: 16 residues. Trimming cost V 3 bases and J 3 bases, with 18 bases left between them. Germline values: CDR1 SGHRS, CDR2 YFSETQ. In DNA form, the CDR3 reads TGCGCCAGCAGCTCGGCCGGCAGGGGCAGGGACACTGAAGCTTTCTTT. It is translated as CASSSAGRGRDTEAFF.

Written as DNA, the CDR3 is TGTGCCAGCAGGGGAGGGGGTAGTCTAAATGAGCAGTTCTTC. Its translation is CASRGGGSLNEQFF. This rearrangement joins TRBV11-3 to TRBJ2-1; D might be TRBD2 (7 bases). CDR1 and CDR2 (germline): SGHNT, YENEEA. The V end lost 6 bases, the J end lost 7 bases, and 16 bases lay between the germline ends. This CDR3 spans 14 amino acids.

The chain combines TRBV10-3 with TRBJ2-2; no clear D. In germline, CDR1 is ENHRY, CDR2 SYGVKD. The V end was cut by 5 bases, the J end by 3 bases, with 13 bases between. The CDR3 is 15 amino acids. The CDR3 nucleotides read TGTGCCATCAGTCCGGCACAGTTACACACCGGGGAGCTGTTTTTT. Translation: CAISPAQLHTGELFF.

The chain employs TRBV19 and TRBJ1-1, with TRBD1 matching over 7 bases. V gave up 5 bases and J gave up 2 bases; unmatched junction bases: 5. CDR3 length: 14 residues. Germline loops: CDR1 LNHDA, CDR2 SQIVND (reference sequence). The CDR3 protein is CASSFTGANTEAFF. The CDR3 bases are TGTGCCAGTAGTTTTACAGGGGCCAACACTGAAGCTTTCTTT.

The V and J genes are TRBV6-6 and TRBJ1-5, with D perhaps matching TRBD1 (6 bases). The CDR3 has 16 amino acids. The V gene's germline CDR1 is MNHNY and CDR2 SVGAGI (reference sequence). Trimming left V 4 bases short and J 1 base short, with 14 bases between. The CDR3 loop is CASSSYRVRSNQPQHF. The CDR3 DNA reads TGTGCCAGCAGTTCCTACAGGGTCCGGAGCAATCAGCCCCAGCATTTT.

The chain carries TRBV11-2 and TRBJ2-2; the match to TRBD2 covers 8 bases. The junction had 2 bases not matched to a gene; V was cut back by 2 bases and J by 3 bases. This CDR3 has 15 amino acids. Germline V gives CDR1 SGHAT, CDR2 FQNNGV. The CDR3 nucleotides read TGTGCCAGCAGCTTATTCGGGGGGGACACCGGGGAGCTGTTTTTT. Its protein is CASSLFGGDTGELFF. Based on the CDR3 plus reference TRBV11-2 and TRBJ2-2, the full variable domain is EAGVAQSPRYKIIEKRQSVAFWCNPISGHATLYWYQQILGQGPKLLIQFQNNGVVDDSQLPKDRFSAERLKGVDSTLKIQPAKLEDSAVYLCASSLFGGDTGELFFGEGSRLTVL.

The chain uses TRBV7-3 and TRBJ2-1; TRBD2 is a possible D gene (6 bases). V lost 2 bases and J lost 0, with 8 bases in between. The length of the CDR3 is 15 residues. Germline-derived CDR1 and CDR2 are SGHTA and FQGTGA. The chain's CDR3 is CASSLGGFSYNEQFF. Here the CDR3 DNA reads TGTGCCAGCAGCTTAGGAGGGTTCTCCTACAATGAGCAGTTCTTC.

This rearrangement joins TRBV27 to TRBJ2-7; 8 bases agree with TRBD2. The germline CDR1 and CDR2 sequences are MNHEY and SMNVEV (reference sequence). The V segment lost 5 bases and the J segment 3 bases; nucleotides outside the gene matches: 3. CDR3 size: 13 residues. CDR3 region: CASSRLASYEQYF. CDR3 DNA sequence: TGTGCCAGCAGTCGACTAGCGAGCTACGAGCAGTACTTC.